The entry that follows covers one TCR beta chain sequence. This entry comes from a study of blood T cell repertoires in COVID-19. Study-level information: Samples came from the United States, Italy and Spain, spanning acute and convalescent COVID-19. T cells, B-cell-depleted T cells, or PBMCs provided the cDNA or gDNA that served as material.

Methods used by the authors: Quantification of nucleated cells was approximated via reference gene primer amplification. TCRdb's copy holds only in-frame clones and misses some; the assay was immunoSEQ multiplex PCR. V and J calls plus clone size are reproduced from that table; the DNA served to infer D and trimming. The data hold about 7,700 clones, with approximately 86% observed a single time. Trimming removed 5 bases from V and 4 bases from J, with 9 bases in between. Per germline, CDR1 LNHDA and CDR2 SQIVND (reference sequence). The CDR3 is 13 residues long. The sample comprised peripheral blood. V is TRBV19 and J is TRBJ2-1; D is unclear. This TCR came from a woman in her 50s with active or convalescent COVID-19. The CDR3 DNA follows: TGTGCCAGTAGTTTAAATTCGTACAATGAGCAGTTCTTC. This translates into CASSLNSYNEQFF.